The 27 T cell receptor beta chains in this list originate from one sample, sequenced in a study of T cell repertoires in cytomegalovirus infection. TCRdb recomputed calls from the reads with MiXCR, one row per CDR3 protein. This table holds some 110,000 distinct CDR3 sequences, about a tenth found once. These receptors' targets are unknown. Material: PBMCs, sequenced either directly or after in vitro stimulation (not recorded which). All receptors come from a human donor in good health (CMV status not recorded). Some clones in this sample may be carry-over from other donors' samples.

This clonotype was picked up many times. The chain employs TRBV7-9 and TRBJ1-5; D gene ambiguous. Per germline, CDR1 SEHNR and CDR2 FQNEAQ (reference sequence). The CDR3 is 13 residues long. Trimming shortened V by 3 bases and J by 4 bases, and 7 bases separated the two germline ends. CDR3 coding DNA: TGTGCCAGCAGCTTGGCTAGAAATCAGCCCCAGCATTTT. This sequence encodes CASSLARNQPQHF.

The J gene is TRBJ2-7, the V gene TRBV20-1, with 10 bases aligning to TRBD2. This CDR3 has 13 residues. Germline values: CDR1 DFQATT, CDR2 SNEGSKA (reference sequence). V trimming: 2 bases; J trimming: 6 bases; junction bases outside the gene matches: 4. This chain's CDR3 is CSARSGRGGEQYF. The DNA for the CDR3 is TGCAGTGCTAGAAGCGGGAGGGGGGGCGAGCAGTACTTC.

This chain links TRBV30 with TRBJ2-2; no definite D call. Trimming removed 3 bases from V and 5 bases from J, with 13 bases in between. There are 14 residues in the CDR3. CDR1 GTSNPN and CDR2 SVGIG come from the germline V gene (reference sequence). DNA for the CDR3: TGTGCCTGGAGCGGACGACAATTTACCGGGGAGCTGTTTTTT. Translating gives CAWSGRQFTGELFF.

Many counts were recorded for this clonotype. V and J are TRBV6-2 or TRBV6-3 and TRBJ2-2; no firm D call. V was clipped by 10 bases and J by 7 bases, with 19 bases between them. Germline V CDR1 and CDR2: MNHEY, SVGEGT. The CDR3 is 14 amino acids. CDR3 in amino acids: CATLTRRVGGELFF. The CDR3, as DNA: TGTGCCACCCTGACCCGCCGGGTGGGCGGGGAGCTGTTTTTT.

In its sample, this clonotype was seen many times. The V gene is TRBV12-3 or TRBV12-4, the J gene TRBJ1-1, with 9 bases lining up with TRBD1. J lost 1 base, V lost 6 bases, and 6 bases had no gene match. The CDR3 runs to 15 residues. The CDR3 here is CASRRRQGGNTEAFF. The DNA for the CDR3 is TGTGCCAGCAGACGTCGACAGGGGGGGAACACTGAAGCTTTCTTT.

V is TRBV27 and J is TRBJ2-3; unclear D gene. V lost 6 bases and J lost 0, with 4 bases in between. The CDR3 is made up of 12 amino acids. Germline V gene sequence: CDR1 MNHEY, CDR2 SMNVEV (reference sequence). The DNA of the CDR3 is TGTGCCAGCAGGACCAGCACAGATACGCAGTATTTT. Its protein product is CASRTSTDTQYF.

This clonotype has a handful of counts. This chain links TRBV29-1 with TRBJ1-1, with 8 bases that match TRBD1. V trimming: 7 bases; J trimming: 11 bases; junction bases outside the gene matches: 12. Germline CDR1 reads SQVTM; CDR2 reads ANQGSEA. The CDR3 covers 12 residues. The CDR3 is CSAIWTGSDAFF. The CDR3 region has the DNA TGCAGCGCAATTTGGACAGGGAGTGACGCTTTCTTT.

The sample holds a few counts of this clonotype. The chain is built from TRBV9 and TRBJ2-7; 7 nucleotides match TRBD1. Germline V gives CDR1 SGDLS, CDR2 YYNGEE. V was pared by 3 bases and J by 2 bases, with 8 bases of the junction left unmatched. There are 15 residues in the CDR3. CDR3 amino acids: CASSAGGQAAYEQYF. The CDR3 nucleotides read TGTGCCAGCAGCGCCGGCGGACAGGCGGCCTACGAGCAGTACTTC.

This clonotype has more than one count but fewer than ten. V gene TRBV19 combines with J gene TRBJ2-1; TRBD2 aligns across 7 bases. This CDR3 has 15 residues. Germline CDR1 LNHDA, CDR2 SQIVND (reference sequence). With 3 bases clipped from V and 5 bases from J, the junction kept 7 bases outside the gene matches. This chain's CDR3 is CASSISSLANNEQFF. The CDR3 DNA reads TGTGCCAGTAGTATCTCATCACTAGCGAACAATGAGCAGTTCTTC.

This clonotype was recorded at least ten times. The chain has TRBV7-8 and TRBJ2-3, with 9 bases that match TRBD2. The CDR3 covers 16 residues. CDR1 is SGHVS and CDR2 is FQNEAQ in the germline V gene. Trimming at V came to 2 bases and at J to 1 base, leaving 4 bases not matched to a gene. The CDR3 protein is CASSLHLAGRTDTQYF. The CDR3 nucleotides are TGTGCCAGCAGCTTACATCTAGCGGGACGCACAGATACGCAGTATTTT.

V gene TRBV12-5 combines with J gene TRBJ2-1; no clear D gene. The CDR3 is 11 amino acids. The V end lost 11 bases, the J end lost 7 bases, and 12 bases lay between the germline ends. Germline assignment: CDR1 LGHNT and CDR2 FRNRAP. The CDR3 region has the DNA TGTGCTGCGGCAATGAGGAATGAGCAGTTCTTC. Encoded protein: CAAAMRNEQFF.

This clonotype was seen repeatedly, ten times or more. In DNA form, the CDR3 reads TGTGCCAGCACAGGTAGGAGCTCCTACGAGCAGTACTTC. Translating it yields CASTGRSSYEQYF. The chain is built from TRBV6-1 and TRBJ2-7; D remains unclear. Germline lookup yields CDR1 MNHNS and CDR2 SASEGT. The CDR3 is 13 residues long. Between the trimmed V and J ends, which lost 7 bases and 0 bases, there was a span of 10 bases.

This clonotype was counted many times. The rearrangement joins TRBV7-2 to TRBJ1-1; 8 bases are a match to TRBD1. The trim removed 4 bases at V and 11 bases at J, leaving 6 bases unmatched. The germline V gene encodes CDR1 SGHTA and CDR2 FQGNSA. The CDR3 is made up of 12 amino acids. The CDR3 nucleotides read TGTGCCAGCAGCTCCCGGACAGGGAGCGCTTTCTTT. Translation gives CASSSRTGSAFF.

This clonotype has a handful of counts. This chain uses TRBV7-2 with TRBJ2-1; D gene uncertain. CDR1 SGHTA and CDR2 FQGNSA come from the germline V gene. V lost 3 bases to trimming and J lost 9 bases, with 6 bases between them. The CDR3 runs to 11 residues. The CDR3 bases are TGTGCCAGCAGCTTCCGGGCTGAGCAGTTCTTC. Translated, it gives CASSFRAEQFF. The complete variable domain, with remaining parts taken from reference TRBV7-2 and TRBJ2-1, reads GAGVSQSPSNKVTEKGKDVELRCDPISGHTALYWYRQSLGQGLEFLIYFQGNSAPDKSGLPSDRFSAERTGGSVSTLTIQRTQQEDSAVYLCASSFRAEQFFGPGTRLTVL.

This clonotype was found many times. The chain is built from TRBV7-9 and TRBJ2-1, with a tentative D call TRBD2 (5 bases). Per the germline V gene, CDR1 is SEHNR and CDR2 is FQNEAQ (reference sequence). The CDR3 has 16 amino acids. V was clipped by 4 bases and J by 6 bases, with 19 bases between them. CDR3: CASSSTLVGIGNEQFF. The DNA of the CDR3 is TGTGCCAGCAGCTCGACACTAGTGGGTATTGGCAATGAGCAGTTCTTC.

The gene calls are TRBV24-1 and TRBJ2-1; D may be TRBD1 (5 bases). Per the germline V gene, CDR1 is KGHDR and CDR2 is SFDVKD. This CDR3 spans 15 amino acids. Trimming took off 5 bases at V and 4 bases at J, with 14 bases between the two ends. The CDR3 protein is CATSVRQGLYNEQFF. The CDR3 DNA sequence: TGTGCCACCAGTGTCCGGCAGGGTCTGTACAATGAGCAGTTCTTC.

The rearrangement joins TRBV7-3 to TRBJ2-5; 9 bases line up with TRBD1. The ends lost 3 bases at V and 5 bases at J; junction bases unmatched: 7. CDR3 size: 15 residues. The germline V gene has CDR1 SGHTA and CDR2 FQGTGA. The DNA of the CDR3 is TGTGCCAGCAGCTTGGGGACAGGGCTTAGGGAGACCCAGTACTTC. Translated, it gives CASSLGTGLRETQYF.

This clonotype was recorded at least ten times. CDR3 bases: TGTGCCAGTAGTGAGTCTAGCGGGAGGGCCGGCAGGACCCAGTACTTC. This encodes CASSESSGRAGRTQYF. The genes are TRBV19 and TRBJ2-5; 12 nucleotides align to TRBD2. The CDR3 length is 16 residues. After removal of 5 bases from V and 7 bases from J, the junction contained 11 bases not matched to a gene. Per the germline V gene, CDR1 is LNHDA and CDR2 is SQIVND (reference sequence). The variable domain in full, completed from reference TRBV19 and TRBJ2-5, reads DGGITQSPKYLFRKEGQNVTLSCEQNLNHDAMYWYRQDPGQGLRLIYYSQIVNDFQKGDIAEGYSVSREKKESFPLTVTSAQKNPTAFYLCASSESSGRAGRTQYFGPGTRLLVL.

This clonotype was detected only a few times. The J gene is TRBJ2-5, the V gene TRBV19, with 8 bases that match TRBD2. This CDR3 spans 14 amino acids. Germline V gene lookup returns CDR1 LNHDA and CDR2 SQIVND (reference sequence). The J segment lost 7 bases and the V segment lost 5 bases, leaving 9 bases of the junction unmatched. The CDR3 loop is CASSSGLGAGTQYF. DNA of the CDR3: TGTGCCAGTAGTTCGGGACTAGGGGCTGGGACCCAGTACTTC.

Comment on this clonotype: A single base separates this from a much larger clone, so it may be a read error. The DNA for the CDR3 is TGTGCCAGCAGACACCCCCAAAGGAACACTGAAGCTTTCTTT. Residues: CASRHPQRNTEAFF. The chain recombines TRBV28 with TRBJ1-1; D call uncertain. In germline, CDR1 is MDHEN, CDR2 SYDVKM. V dropped 6 bases and J dropped 1 base, with 12 bases sitting between them. The CDR3 runs 14 residues.

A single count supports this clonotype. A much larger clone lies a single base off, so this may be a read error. CDR3 loop: CASSVGGMDETQYF. CDR3 coding DNA: TGTGCCAGCAGCGTAGGTGGCATGGATGAGACCCAGTACTTC. The rearrangement joins TRBV7-6 to TRBJ2-5; no clear D gene. The CDR3 is made up of 14 amino acids. V lost 5 bases and J lost 5, with 15 bases in between. Germline CDR1 is SGHVS and CDR2 is FNYEAQ.

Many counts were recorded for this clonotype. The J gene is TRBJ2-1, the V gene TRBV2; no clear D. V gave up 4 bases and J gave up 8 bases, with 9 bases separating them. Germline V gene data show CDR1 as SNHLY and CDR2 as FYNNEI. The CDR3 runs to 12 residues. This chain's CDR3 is CASSGEGHEQFF. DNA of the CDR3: TGTGCCAGCAGTGGCGAAGGTCATGAGCAGTTCTTC.

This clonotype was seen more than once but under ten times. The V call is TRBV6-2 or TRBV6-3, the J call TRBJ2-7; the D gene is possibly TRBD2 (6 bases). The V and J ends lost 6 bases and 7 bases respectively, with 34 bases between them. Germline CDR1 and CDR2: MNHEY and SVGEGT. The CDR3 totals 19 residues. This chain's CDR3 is CASRRSLFYRDLPLFEQYF. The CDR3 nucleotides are TGTGCCAGCAGACGCTCCTTATTTTACCGGGACTTGCCGTTGTTTGAGCAGTACTTC.

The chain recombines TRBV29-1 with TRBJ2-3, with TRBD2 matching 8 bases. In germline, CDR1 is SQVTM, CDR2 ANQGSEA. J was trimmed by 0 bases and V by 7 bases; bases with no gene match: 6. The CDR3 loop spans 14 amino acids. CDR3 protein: CSGSLAASTDTQYF. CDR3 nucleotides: TGCAGCGGTTCACTAGCGGCTAGCACAGATACGCAGTATTTT.

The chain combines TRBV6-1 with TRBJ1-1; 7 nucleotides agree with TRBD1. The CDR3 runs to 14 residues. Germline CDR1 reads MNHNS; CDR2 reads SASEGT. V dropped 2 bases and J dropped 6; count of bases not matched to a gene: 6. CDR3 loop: CASSERRDSAEAFF. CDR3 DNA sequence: TGTGCCAGCAGTGAAAGGAGGGACAGCGCTGAAGCTTTCTTT.

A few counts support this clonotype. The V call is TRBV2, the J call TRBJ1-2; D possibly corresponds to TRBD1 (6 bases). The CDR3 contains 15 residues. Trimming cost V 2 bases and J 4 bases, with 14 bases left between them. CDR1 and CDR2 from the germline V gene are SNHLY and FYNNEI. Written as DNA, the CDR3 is TGTGCCAGCAGTGAACTGCGGACAGCAGTCTATGGCTACACCTTC. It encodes CASSELRTAVYGYTF.

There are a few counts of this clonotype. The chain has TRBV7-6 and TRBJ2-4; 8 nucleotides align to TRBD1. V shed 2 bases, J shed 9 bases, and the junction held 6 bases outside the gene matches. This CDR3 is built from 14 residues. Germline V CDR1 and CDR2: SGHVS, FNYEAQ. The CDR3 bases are TGTGCCAGCAGCTTACGGCAGGGGGCCATCATTCAGTACTTC. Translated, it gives CASSLRQGAIIQYF.